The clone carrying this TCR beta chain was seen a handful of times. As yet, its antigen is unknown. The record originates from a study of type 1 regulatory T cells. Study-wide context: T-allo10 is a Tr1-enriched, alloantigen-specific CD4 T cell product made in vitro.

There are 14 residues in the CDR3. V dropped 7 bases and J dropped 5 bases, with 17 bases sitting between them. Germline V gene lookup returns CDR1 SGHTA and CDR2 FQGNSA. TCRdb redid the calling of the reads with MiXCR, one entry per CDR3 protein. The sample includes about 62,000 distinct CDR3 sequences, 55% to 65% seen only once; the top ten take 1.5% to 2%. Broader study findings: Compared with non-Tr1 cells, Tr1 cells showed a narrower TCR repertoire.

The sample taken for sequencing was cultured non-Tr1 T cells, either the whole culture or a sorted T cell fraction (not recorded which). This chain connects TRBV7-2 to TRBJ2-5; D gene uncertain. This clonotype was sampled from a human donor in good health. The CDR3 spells CASTKNTLGETQYF. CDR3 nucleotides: TGTGCCAGCACCAAAAATACCCTGGGGGAGACCCAGTACTTC. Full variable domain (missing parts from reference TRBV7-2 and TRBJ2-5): GAGVSQSPSNKVTEKGKDVELRCDPISGHTALYWYRQSLGQGLEFLIYFQGNSAPDKSGLPSDRFSAERTGGSVSTLTIQRTQQEDSAVYLCASTKNTLGETQYFGPGTRLLVL.